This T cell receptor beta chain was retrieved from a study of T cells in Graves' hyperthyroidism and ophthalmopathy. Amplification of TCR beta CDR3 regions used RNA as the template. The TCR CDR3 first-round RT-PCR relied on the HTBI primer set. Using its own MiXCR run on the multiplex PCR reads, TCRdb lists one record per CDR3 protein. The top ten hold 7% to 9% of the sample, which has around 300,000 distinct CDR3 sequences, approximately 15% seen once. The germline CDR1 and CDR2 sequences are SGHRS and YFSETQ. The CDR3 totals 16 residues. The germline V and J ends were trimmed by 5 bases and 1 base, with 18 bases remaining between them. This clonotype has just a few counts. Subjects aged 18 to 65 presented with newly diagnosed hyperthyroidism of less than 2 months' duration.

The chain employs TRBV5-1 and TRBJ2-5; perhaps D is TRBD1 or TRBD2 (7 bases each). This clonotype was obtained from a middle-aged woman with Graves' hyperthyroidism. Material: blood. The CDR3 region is CASSYRQGGAQETQYF. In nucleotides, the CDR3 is TGCGCCAGCAGTTACAGACAGGGAGGGGCCCAAGAGACCCAGTACTTC.